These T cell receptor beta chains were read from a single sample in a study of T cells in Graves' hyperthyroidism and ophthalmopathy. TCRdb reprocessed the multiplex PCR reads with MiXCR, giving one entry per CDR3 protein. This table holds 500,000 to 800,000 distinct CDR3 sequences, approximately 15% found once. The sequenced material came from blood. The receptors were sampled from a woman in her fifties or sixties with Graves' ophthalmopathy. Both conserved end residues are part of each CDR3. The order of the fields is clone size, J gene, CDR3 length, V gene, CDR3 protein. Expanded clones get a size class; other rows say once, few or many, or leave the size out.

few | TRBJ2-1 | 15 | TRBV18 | CASFTSIARNNEQFF
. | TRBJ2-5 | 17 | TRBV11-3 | CASSPPRGLAGQETQYF
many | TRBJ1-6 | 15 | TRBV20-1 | CSSQRLPRGNSPLHF
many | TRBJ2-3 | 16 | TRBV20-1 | CSARDLPGLGGRSQYF
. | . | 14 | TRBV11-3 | CASSLGTGPYEQFF
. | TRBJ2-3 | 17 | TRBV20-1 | CSAPEREVLSSTDTQYF
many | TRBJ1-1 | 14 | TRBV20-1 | CSARDPQSDTEAFF
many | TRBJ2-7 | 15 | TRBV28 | CASNVGGFAAYEQYF
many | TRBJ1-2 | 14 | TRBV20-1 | CSASGTSINYGYTF
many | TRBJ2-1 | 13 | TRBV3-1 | CASISLARGEQFF
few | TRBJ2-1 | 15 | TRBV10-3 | CAISYEQGPYNEQFF
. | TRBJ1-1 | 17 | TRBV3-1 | CASSQDRVNAGGDEAFF
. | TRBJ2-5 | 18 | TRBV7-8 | CASSSLYYEREGRETQYF
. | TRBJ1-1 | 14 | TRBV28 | CASSSTGGVGEAFF
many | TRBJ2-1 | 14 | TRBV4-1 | CASSQDLLAREQFF
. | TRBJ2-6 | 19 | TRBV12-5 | CASGLVNNRFYSGANVLTF
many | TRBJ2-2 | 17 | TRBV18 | CASSLLLSGANTGELFF
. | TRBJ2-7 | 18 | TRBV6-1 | CASSDPGAGGRPSYEQYF
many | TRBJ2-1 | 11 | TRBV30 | CAWSVRNEQFF
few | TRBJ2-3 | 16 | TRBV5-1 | CASSSLVLPSTDTQYF
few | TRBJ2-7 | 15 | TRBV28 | CASTPGLAGNYEQYF
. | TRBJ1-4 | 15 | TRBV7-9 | CASSPQGATNEKLFF
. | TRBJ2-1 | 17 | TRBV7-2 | CASSLGTSSGSYNEQFF
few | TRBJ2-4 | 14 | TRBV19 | CASAGTGDENIQYF
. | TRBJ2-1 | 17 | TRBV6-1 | CASIKKNEAGGRNEQFF
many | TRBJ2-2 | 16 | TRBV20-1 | CSATRGPSGRHGELFF
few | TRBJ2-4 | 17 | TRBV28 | CASSSGTGGVNPFRGYF
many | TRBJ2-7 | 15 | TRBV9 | CASSVTPGGPAEQYF
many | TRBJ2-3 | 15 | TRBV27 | CASSLGFTSTDTQYF
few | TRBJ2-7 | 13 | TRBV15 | CATRFGGTYEQYF
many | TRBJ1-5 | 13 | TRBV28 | CASSYPGNQPQHF
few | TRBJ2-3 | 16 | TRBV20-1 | CSARLGLAASTDTQYF
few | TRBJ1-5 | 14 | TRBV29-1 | CSVESGAFNQPQHF
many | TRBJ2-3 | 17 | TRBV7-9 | CASSLSEREWSTDTQYF
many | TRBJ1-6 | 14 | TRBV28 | CASSWDRDNSPLHF
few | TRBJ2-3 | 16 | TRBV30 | CAWSRGGTVATDTQYF
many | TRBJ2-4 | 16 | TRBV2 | CASSDWVRTSTNIQYF
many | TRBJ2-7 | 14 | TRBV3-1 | CASSRRLVRGEQYF
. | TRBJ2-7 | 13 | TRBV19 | CASNGGANYEQYF
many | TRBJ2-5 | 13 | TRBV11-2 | CASSLRQMETQYF